This record covers a single T cell receptor beta chain. The target antigen is unknown. V was clipped by 5 bases and J by 8 bases; unmatched bases: 8. Looked up from germline, CDR1 is SEHNR and CDR2 is FQNEAQ (reference sequence). The CDR3 spans 15 residues. This record comes from a study of T cell repertoires in cytomegalovirus infection. Study at large: Public TCR beta signatures marked donors with CMV infection and the matching HLA. General study findings and limits: Summed frequency of public TCR beta families distinguished CMV carriers with the relevant HLA. The ex vivo response was dominated by HLA-C-restricted CMV-specific TCR beta clonotypes.

One entry per CDR3 protein results from TCRdb running MiXCR on the reads. The sample yields 100,000 to 150,000 distinct CDR3 sequences, 30% to 40% seen once. V is TRBV7-9 and J is TRBJ2-3; TRBD2 aligns across 12 bases. Sequences were derived from CD8+ T cells from cultured PBMCs, sampled from culture after CMV antigen stimulation. The origin of this receptor is a human donor in good health (CMV status not recorded). Some clones in this sample may be carry-over from other donors' samples. CDR3 amino acids: CASSARTSGEGTQYF. DNA for the CDR3: TGTGCCAGCAGCGCAAGGACTAGCGGGGAGGGTACGCAGTATTTT. The variable domain in full, completed from reference TRBV7-9 and TRBJ2-3, reads DTGVSQNPRHKITKRGQNVTFRCDPISEHNRLYWYRQTLGQGPEFLTYFQNEAQLEKSRLLSDRFSAERPKGSFSTLEIQRTEQGDSAMYLCASSARTSGEGTQYFGPGTRLTVL.